This entry describes one T cell receptor beta chain. The table came from immunoSEQ multiplex PCR; TCRdb's copy has only in-frame clones and leaves some out. The sample shows 76,000 or so clones, approximately 86% of them seen only once. Trimming took 5 bases from V and 0 from J; bases not matched to a gene: 5. Germline V gene data show CDR1 as SGHRS and CDR2 as YFSETQ. The CDR3 spans 15 residues. This entry belongs to a study of technical replicates of blood from a few donors. This clonotype was sampled from a human donor in good health. Some clones in this sample may be carry-over from other donors' samples. Sequenced: PBMCs. The chain recombines TRBV5-1 with TRBJ1-2; 9 positions match TRBD1. The CDR3, as DNA: TGCGCCAGCAGAGACACAGGGGGCACTAACTATGGCTACACCTTC. The encoded protein is CASRDTGGTNYGYTF.